This T cell receptor beta chain was identified in a study of blood T cells in healthy people across ages. A second PCR of about 6 to 11 cycles used a sample-barcoded 5' primer and a J-beta primer mix. A template-switch adaptor that had 12 random nucleotides put a tag on each cDNA molecule. TCRdb passed the 5' RACE reads through MiXCR, listing each CDR3 protein once. Of roughly 1.7 million distinct CDR3 sequences listed, around 36% are singletons. This clonotype has at least ten counts. Its target is not known. Trimming cost V 1 base and J 2 bases; bases outside gene matches: 3. Germline CDR1 is LGHNA and CDR2 is YNFKEQ. The CDR3 runs 15 residues. Study-level findings and limits: In long-lived donors, naive CD4+ cell counts and diversity exceeded those of aged donors.

The sequence derives from a woman in her 30s in good health. The chain links TRBV4-2 to TRBJ2-3; 7 bases agree with TRBD2. The sequenced material came from blood. CDR3 protein: CASSQATSATDTQYF. CDR3 DNA sequence: TGTGCCAGCAGCCAAGCAACTAGCGCCACAGATACGCAGTATTTT.